Described below is a single T cell receptor beta chain sequence and its context. The antigen remains unidentified. The data were obtained in a study of cytomegalovirus exposure and HLA in healthy donors. Study findings and constraints: Testing in vitro showed a few CMV-associated chains specific for CMV antigens. The classifier, whose performance was assessed in both the original and validation cohorts, reportedly diagnosed cytomegalovirus status with high specificity and sensitivity. While the bulk of TCR sequences proved rare, some public TCRs turned up in many donors.

Sequencing used immunoSEQ multiplex PCR; TCRdb keeps in-frame clones, though not all of them. The sample comprises 90,000 or so clones, roughly 85% of which are singletons, and about 20% rests with the top ten. This sequence was found in a man younger than 35 in good health and CMV-seropositive. Material: PBMCs.

Here the CDR3 reads CASSLSPGGNTEAFF. CDR3 sequence (DNA): TGTGCCAGCAGCTTGTCCCCAGGGGGGAACACTGAAGCTTTCTTT. The chain uses TRBV5-6 and TRBJ1-1; 7 positions match TRBD1. The CDR3 has 15 residues. Looked up from germline, CDR1 is SGHDT and CDR2 is YYEEEE. The V gene end was trimmed by 1 base and the J gene end by 1 base; junction bases not matched to a gene: 4. The full variable domain, with the rest looked up from reference TRBV5-6 and TRBJ1-1, is DAGVTQSPTHLIKTRGQQVTLRCSPKSGHDTVSWYQQALGQGPQFIFQYYEEEERQRGNFPDRFSGHQFPNYSSELNVNALLLGDSALYLCASSLSPGGNTEAFFGQGTRLTVV.